A selection of T cell receptor beta chains follows, all from one sample in a study of T cells in Graves' hyperthyroidism and ophthalmopathy. Using its own MiXCR run on the multiplex PCR reads, TCRdb lists one record per CDR3 protein. The sample yields 340,000 or so distinct CDR3 sequences, 21% seen once. Source material: blood. The source is a woman between 45 and 65 years old with Graves' hyperthyroidism. Both conserved end residues are part of each CDR3. A D gene is named only where the DNA matches it firmly. The size of a clone is reported for some rows only, either as once, few or many, or as a class for expanded clones.

d_gene	v_gene	abundance	j_gene	CDR3aa	CDR3nt
-	TRBV19	few	TRBJ1-1	CASSRQPGRWNTEAFF	TGTGCCAGTAGTAGGCAGCCGGGACGATGGAACACTGAAGCTTTCTTT
-	TRBV5-5	once	TRBJ2-3	CASSQEGSGGATDTQYF	TGCGCCAGCAGCCAAGAAGGTTCGGGGGGCGCGACAGATACGCAGTATTTT
TRBD1	TRBV5-6	few	TRBJ1-2	CASSETGKGDGYTF	TGTGCCAGCAGCGAGACAGGGAAGGGGGATGGCTACACCTTC
-	TRBV2	-	TRBJ2-3	CASRRTQSTDTQYF	TGTGCCAGCAGGAGGACTCAGTCGACAGATACGCAGTATTTT
-	TRBV13	-	TRBJ1-5	CASSSRRSGGNQPQHF	TGTGCCAGCAGCTCAAGACGGTCGGGTGGCAATCAGCCCCAGCATTTT
-	TRBV30	many	TRBJ1-5	CAWSPIGGSNQPQHF	TGTGCCTGGAGTCCAATCGGGGGGAGCAATCAGCCCCAGCATTTT
-	TRBV2	many	TRBJ1-1	CASRTDRLNTEAFF	TGTGCCAGCAGGACAGACAGACTGAACACTGAAGCTTTCTTT
-	TRBV5-1	-	TRBJ2-1	CASSLEGNNEQFF	TGTGCCAGCAGCTTAGAGGGTAACAATGAGCAGTTCTTC
TRBD1	TRBV6-2/TRBV6-3	many	TRBJ1-1	CASSYGQGRTEAFF	TGTGCCAGCAGTTACGGACAGGGGAGGACTGAAGCTTTCTTT
-	TRBV28	many	TRBJ1-1	CASSPQGGENTEAFF	TGTGCCAGCAGCCCACAGGGAGGGGAAAACACTGAAGCTTTCTTT
TRBD2	TRBV24-1	many	TRBJ2-7	CATSDSGGGVYEQYF	TGTGCCACCAGTGATTCGGGCGGGGGGGTTTACGAGCAGTACTTC
-	TRBV2	-	TRBJ2-7	CASSHGQGLRQYF	TGTGCCAGCAGCCATGGTCAGGGGCTTCGACAGTACTTC
-	TRBV14	-	TRBJ2-6	CASTPWRSSGANVLTF	TGTGCCAGCACACCTTGGAGGAGCTCTGGGGCCAACGTCCTGACTTTC
-	TRBV6-1	many	TRBJ2-7	CASSKAGFSYEQYF	TGTGCCAGCAGTAAGGCGGGGTTCAGCTACGAGCAGTACTTC
-	TRBV27	-	TRBJ1-2	CASSLSFSDGYTF	TGTGCCAGCAGTTTATCGTTTTCGGATGGCTACACCTTC
TRBD1	TRBV7-9	many	TRBJ1-6	CASSSTGGYSPLHF	TGTGCCAGCAGCTCGACAGGGGGCTATTCACCCCTCCACTTT
TRBD1	TRBV6-1	many	TRBJ2-2	CASSRDRRTGELFF	TGTGCCAGCAGTCGGGACAGGCGTACCGGGGAGCTGTTTTTT
-	TRBV12-3/TRBV12-4	-	TRBJ1-3	CASSSDSFYSGNTIYF	TGTGCCAGCAGCTCAGACAGTTTTTACTCTGGAAACACCATATATTTT
TRBD2	TRBV20-1	-	TRBJ2-3	CSAITGGAGDTQYF	TGCAGTGCTATAACCGGGGGGGCCGGAGATACGCAGTATTTT
-	TRBV6-1	many	TRBJ2-5	CASSQNGSPLQETQYF	TGTGCCAGCAGCCAAAACGGGAGTCCACTACAAGAGACCCAGTACTTC
-	TRBV7-9	-	TRBJ2-5	CASSPRGGEETQYF	TGTGCCAGCAGCCCGCGGGGCGGGGAAGAGACCCAGTACTTC
TRBD1	TRBV19	many	TRBJ1-1	CASRDPGTVTEAFF	TGTGCCAGTAGGGACCCCGGGACAGTCACTGAAGCTTTCTTT
TRBD2	TRBV7-6	-	TRBJ2-3	CASSIRLAARTDTQYF	TGTGCCAGCAGCATCCGACTAGCGGCTCGCACAGATACGCAGTATTTT
-	TRBV4-1	many	TRBJ2-2	CASSRKQNTGELFF	TGCGCCAGCAGCCGGAAGCAGAACACCGGGGAGCTGTTTTTT
-	TRBV15	many	TRBJ2-7	CATSREVFEGSYEQYF	TGTGCCACCAGCAGAGAAGTTTTCGAGGGCTCCTACGAGCAGTACTTC
-	TRBV14	-	TRBJ2-7	CASSQLSSYEQYF	TGTGCCAGCAGCCAACTGAGCTCCTACGAGCAGTACTTC
-	TRBV11-1	-	TRBJ2-5	CASSLPWAQETQYF	TGTGCCAGCAGCTTGCCTTGGGCTCAAGAGACCCAGTACTTC
TRBD1	TRBV20-1	-	TRBJ2-3	CSAGGQSGQYF	TGCAGTGCTGGGGGACAGTCAGGGCAGTATTTT
-	TRBV6-5	-	TRBJ1-6	CASKFQGDNSPLHF	TGTGCCAGCAAGTTTCAGGGAGATAATTCACCCCTCCACTTT
-	TRBV6-1	-	TRBJ2-5	CASTDPGIEETQYF	TGTGCCAGCACTGACCCTGGCATCGAAGAGACCCAGTACTTC
-	TRBV6-2/TRBV6-3	-	TRBJ2-2	CASSDRNTGELFF	TGTGCCAGCAGCGACAGGAACACCGGGGAGCTGTTTTTT
-	TRBV29-1	many	TRBJ1-5	CSVDTGGNQPQHF	TGCAGCGTGGACACTGGGGGCAATCAGCCCCAGCATTTT
-	TRBV2	-	TRBJ2-2	CASSDQGTGELFF	TGTGCCAGCAGTGACCAGGGGACCGGGGAGCTGTTTTTT
TRBD1	TRBV5-6	-	TRBJ1-5	CASSFGTAQNQPQHF	TGTGCCAGCAGCTTCGGGACAGCCCAGAATCAGCCCCAGCATTTT
-	TRBV28	-	TRBJ1-1	CASPRGGEAFF	TGTGCCAGCCCCCGGGGGGGTGAAGCTTTCTTT
-	TRBV2	-	TRBJ2-3	CASSEVDLVSTDTQYF	TGTGCCAGCAGCGAAGTTGATCTCGTTAGCACAGATACGCAGTATTTT
TRBD1	TRBV7-3	many	TRBJ2-7	CASSLWGTGMSEQYF	TGTGCCAGCAGCTTATGGGGGACAGGGATGAGCGAGCAGTACTTC